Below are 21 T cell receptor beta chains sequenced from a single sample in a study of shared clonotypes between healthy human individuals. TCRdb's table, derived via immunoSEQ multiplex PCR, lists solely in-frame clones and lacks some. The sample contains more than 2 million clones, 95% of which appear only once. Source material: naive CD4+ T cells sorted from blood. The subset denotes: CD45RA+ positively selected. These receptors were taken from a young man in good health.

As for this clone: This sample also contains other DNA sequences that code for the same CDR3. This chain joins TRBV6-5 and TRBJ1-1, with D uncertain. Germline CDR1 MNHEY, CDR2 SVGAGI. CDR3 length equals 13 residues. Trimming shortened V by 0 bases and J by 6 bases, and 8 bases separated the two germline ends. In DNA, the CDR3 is TGTGCCAGCAGTTACTCAGGGTGGGCTGAAGCTTTCTTT. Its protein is CASSYSGWAEAFF.

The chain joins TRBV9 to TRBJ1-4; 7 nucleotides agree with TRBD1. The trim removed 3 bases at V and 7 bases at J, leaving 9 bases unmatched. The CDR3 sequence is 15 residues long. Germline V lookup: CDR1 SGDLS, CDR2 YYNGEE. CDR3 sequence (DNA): TGTGCCAGCAGCGAGTGGACAGGCCAAGGTGAAAAACTGTTTTTT. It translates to CASSEWTGQGEKLFF.

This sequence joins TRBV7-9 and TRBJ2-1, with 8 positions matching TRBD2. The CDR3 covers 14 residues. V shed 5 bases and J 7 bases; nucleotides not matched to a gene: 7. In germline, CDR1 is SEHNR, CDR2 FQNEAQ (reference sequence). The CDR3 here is CASSPGGPWNEQFF. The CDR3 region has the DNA TGTGCCAGCAGCCCGGGGGGGCCTTGGAATGAGCAGTTCTTC.

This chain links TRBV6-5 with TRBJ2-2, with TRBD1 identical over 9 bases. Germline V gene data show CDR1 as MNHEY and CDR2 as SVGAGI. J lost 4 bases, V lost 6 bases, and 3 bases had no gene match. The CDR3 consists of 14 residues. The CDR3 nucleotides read TGTGCCAGCAGAGGGGGACAGGGCACCGGGGAGCTGTTTTTT. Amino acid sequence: CASRGGQGTGELFF.

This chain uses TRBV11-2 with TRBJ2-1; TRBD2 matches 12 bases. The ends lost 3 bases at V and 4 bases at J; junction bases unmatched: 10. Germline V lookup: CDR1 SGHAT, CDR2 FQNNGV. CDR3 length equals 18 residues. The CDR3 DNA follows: TGTGCCAGCAGCTTGGGGGCTAGCGGGAGGGCCCTTTACAATGAGCAGTTCTTC. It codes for CASSLGASGRALYNEQFF.

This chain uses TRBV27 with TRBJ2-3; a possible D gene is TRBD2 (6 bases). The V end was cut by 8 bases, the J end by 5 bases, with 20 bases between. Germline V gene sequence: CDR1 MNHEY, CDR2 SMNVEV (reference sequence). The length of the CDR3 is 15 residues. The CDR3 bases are TGTGCCAGCGGCGCCTGGGGACTTCTTAAAGATACGCAGTATTTT. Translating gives CASGAWGLLKDTQYF.

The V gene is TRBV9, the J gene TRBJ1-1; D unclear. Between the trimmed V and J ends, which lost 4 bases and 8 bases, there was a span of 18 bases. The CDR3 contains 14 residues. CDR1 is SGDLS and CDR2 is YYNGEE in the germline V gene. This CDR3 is CASSPPAWAPEAFF. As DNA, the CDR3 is TGTGCCAGCAGCCCCCCAGCCTGGGCCCCCGAAGCTTTCTTT.

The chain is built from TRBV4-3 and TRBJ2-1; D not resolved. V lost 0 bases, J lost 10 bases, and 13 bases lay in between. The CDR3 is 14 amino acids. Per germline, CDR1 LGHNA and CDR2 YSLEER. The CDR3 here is CASSQEGPRNEQFF. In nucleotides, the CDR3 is TGCGCCAGCAGCCAAGAGGGCCCGAGGAACGAGCAGTTCTTC.

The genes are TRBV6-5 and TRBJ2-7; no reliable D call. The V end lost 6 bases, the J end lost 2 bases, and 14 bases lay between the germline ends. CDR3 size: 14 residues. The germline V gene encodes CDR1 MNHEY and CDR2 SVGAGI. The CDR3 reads CASRAEVPTYEQYF. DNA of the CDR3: TGTGCCAGCAGGGCCGAGGTCCCGACCTACGAGCAGTACTTC.

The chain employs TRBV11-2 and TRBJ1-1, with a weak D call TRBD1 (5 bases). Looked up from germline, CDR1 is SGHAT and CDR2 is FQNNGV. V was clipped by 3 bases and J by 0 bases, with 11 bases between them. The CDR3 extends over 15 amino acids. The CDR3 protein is CASSFGGRLNTEAFF. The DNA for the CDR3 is TGTGCCAGCAGCTTCGGGGGACGGTTGAACACTGAAGCTTTCTTT.

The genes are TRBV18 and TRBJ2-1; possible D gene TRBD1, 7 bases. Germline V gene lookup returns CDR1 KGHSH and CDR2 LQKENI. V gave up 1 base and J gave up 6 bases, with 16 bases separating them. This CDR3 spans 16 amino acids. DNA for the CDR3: TGTGCCAGCTCACCACAGTTAGGGGGCGGGGTCAATGAGCAGTTCTTC. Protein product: CASSPQLGGGVNEQFF.

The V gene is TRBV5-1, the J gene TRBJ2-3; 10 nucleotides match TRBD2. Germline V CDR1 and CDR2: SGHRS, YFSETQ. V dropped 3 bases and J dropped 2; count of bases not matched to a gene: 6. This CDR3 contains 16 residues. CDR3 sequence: CASSWGTSDYTDTQYF. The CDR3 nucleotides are TGCGCCAGCAGCTGGGGGACTAGCGATTACACAGATACGCAGTATTTT. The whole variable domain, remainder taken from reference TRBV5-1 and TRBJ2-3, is KAGVTQTPRYLIKTRGQQVTLSCSPISGHRSVSWYQQTPGQGLQFLFEYFSETQRNKGNFPGRFSGRQFSNSRSEMNVSTLELGDSALYLCASSWGTSDYTDTQYFGPGTRLTVL.

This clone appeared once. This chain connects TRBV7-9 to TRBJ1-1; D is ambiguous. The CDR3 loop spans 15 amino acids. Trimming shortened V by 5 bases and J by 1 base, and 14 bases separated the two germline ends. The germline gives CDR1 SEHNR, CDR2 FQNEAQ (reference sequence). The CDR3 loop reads CASSPLWPSNTEAFF. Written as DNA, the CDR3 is TGTGCCAGCAGCCCCCTCTGGCCGTCGAACACTGAAGCTTTCTTT.

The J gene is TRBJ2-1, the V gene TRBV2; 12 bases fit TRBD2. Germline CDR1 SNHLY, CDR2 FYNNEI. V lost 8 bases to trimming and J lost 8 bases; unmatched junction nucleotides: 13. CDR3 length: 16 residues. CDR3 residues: CASGALLAGGLHEQFF. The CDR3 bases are TGTGCCAGCGGAGCCTTGCTAGCGGGAGGGCTCCATGAGCAGTTCTTC.

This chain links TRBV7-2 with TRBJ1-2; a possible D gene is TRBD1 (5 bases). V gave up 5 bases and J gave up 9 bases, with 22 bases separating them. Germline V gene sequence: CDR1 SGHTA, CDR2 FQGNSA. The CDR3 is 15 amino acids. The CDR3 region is CASSPNPGTFNSYTF. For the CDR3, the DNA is TGTGCCAGCAGCCCCAATCCCGGGACTTTTAATAGCTACACCTTC.

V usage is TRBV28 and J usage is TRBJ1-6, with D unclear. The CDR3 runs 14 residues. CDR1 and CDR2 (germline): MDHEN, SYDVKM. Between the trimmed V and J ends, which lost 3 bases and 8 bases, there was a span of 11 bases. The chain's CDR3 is CASSFFSIYSPLHF. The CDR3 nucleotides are TGTGCCAGCAGTTTTTTCTCGATCTATTCACCCCTCCACTTT. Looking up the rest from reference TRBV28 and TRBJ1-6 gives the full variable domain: DVKVTQSSRYLVKRTGEKVFLECVQDMDHENMFWYRQDPGLGLRLIYFSYDVKMKEKGDIPEGYSVSREKKERFSLILESASTNQTSMYLCASSFFSIYSPLHFGNGTRLTVT.

CDR3 in amino acids: CASSFAGEGTEAFF. For the CDR3, the DNA is TGCGCCAGCAGCTTCGCGGGGGAGGGCACTGAAGCTTTCTTT. The rearrangement uses TRBV5-1 and TRBJ1-1; a possible D gene is TRBD1 (5 bases). Germline CDR1 reads SGHRS; CDR2 reads YFSETQ. Between the trimmed V and J ends, which lost 2 bases and 4 bases, there was a span of 12 bases. This CDR3 region has 14 residues.

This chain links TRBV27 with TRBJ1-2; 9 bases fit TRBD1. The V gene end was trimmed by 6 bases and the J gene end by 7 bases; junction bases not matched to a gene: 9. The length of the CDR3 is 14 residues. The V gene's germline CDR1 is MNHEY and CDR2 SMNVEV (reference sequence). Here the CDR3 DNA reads TGTGCCAGCAGATCCGGACAGGGGTGGTTTGGCTACACCTTC. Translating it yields CASRSGQGWFGYTF.

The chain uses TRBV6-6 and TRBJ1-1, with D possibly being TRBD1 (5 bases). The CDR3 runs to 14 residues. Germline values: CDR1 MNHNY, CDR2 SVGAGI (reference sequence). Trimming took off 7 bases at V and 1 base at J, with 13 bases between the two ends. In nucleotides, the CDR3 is TGTGCCAGCACCAAGAGGGGCCAGAACACTGAAGCTTTCTTT. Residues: CASTKRGQNTEAFF.

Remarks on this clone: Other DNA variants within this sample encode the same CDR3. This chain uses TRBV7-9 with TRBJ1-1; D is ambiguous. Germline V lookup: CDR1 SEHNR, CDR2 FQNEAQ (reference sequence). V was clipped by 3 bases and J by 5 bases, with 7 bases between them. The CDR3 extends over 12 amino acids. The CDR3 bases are TGTGCCAGCAGCTTTGAAGGGACTGAAGCTTTCTTT. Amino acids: CASSFEGTEAFF.

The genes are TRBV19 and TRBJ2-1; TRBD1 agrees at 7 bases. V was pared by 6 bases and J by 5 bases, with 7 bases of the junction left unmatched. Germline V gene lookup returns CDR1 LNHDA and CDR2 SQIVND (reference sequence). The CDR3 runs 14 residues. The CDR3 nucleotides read TGTGCCAGTAGCTCCTGGGACAGACACAATGAGCAGTTCTTC. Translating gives CASSSWDRHNEQFF.